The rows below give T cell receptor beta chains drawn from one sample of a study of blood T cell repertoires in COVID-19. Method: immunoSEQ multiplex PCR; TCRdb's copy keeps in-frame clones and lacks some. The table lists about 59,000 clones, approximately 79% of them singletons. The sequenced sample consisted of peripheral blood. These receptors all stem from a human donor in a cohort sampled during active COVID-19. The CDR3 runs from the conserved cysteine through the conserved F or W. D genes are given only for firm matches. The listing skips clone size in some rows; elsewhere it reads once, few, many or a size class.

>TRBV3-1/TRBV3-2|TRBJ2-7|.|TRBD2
TGTGCCAGCAGCCAAGCCGAGGGACTAGCGGGAATCTACGAGCAGTACTTC
CASSQAEGLAGIYEQYF
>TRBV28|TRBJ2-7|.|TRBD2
TGTGCCAGCAGTTTAGGCGGGAGGGCGGGCCTACCCCTCGAGCAGTACTTC
CASSLGGRAGLPLEQYF
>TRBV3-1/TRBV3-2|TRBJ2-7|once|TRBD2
TGTGCCAGCAGCCAAGAGGTGAACCCGAGAGCGGGAGGGTCCTACGAGCAGTACTTC
CASSQEVNPRAGGSYEQYF
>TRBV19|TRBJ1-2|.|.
TGTGCCAGTAGTATGGGGGCATCTTACTATGGCTACACCTTC
CASSMGASYYGYTF
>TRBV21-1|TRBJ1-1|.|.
TGTGCCAGCAGCAAGGGAGGGGACGGGGGGCTCACTGAAGCTTTCTTT
CASSKGGDGGLTEAFF
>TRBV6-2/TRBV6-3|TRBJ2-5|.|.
TGTGCCAGCAGTTACTTACCTAGACGAGAGACCCAGTACTTC
CASSYLPRRETQYF
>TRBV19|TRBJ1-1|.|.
TGTGCCAGTAAGCTAAGTAACACTGAAGCTTTCTTT
CASKLSNTEAFF
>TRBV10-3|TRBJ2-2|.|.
TGTGCCATCAGTGGAAGGTCTTGGGGCCTGTTTTTT
CAISGRSWGLFF
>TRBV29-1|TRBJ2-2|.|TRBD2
TGCAGCGTTGAGGAGGGAGGGTCTGTCGGCACCGGGGAGCTGTTTTTT
CSVEEGGSVGTGELFF
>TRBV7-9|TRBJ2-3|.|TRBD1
TGTGCCAGCACCCGACAGGGACAGGGGGTGGCAGATACGCAGTATTTT
CASTRQGQGVADTQYF
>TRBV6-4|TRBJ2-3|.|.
TGTGCCAGCAGTGACTCGGACACAGATACGCATTATTTT
CASSDSDTDTHYF
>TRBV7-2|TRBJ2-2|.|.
TGTGCCAGCAGCTTAGCGGGCGGGATTAACACCGGGGAGCTGTTTTTT
CASSLAGGINTGELFF
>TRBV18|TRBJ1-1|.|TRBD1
TGTGCCAGCTCACTAGGACAGGGGATCCCCACTGAAGCTTTCTTT
CASSLGQGIPTEAFF
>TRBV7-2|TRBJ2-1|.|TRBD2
TGTGCCAGCAGCCCCACTAGCGGGGCCGGGAATGAGCAGTTCTTC
CASSPTSGAGNEQFF
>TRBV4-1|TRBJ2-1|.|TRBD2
TGCGCCAGCAGCCAAAAAGCGGGAGGAGTCTACAATGAGCAGTTCTTC
CASSQKAGGVYNEQFF
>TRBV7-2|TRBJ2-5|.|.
TGTGCCAGCAGCTCCCGGTACCAAGAGACCCAGTACTTC
CASSSRYQETQYF
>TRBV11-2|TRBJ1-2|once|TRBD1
TGTGCCAGCAAACGGCAGGGGGCGGACTATGGCTACACCTTC
CASKRQGADYGYTF
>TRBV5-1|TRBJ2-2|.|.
TGCGCCAGCAGCCCGGGACACTCGAACACCGGGGAGCTGTTTTTT
CASSPGHSNTGELFF
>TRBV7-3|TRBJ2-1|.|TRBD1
TGTGCCAGCAGCTTAAGGACAGGGAGTCGCAATGAGCAGTTCTTC
CASSLRTGSRNEQFF
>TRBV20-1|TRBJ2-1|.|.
TGCAGTGCTAGGGCAACTAGTGAGCAGTTCTTC
CSARATSEQFF
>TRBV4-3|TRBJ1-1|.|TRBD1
TGCGCCAGCAGCCAACCCGACAGGGGGCGAGCTTTCTTT
CASSQPDRGRAFF
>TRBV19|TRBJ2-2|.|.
TGTGCCAGTAGATCCGCTCCGGGCACCGGGGAGCTGTTTTTT
CASRSAPGTGELFF
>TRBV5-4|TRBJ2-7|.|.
TGTGCCAGCAGCTTGGAACAGACCTACGAGCAGTACTTC
CASSLEQTYEQYF
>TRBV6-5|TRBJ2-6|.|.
TGTGCCAGCAGTTACTCGGAGGGAAGTGGGGCCAACGTCCTGACTTTC
CASSYSEGSGANVLTF
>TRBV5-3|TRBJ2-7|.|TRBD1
TGTGCCAGAAGCTTAGTCCGGACAGGGGGCTACGAGCAGTACTTC
CARSLVRTGGYEQYF
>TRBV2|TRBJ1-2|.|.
TGTGCCAGCAGTCATCCGGGATTGTACACCTTC
CASSHPGLYTF
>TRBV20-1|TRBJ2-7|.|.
TGCAGTGCTAGTGTCGGTACCAACGAGCAGTACTTC
CSASVGTNEQYF
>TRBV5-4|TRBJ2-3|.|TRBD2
TGTGCCAGCAGCCAGACTAGCGGGAGAACAGATACGCAGTATTTT
CASSQTSGRTDTQYF